Below, one T cell receptor (beta chain) is given with its context. Per germline, CDR1 LGHDT and CDR2 YNNKEL (reference sequence). This CDR3 is built from 15 residues. V lost 4 bases and J 7 bases, leaving 14 bases between the germline ends. Some clones are missing from TCRdb's copy, which holds only in-frame ones; the method was immunoSEQ multiplex PCR. The repertoire has 450,000 to 600,000 clones, 87% of them found once; the top ten carry under 0.75%. This entry belongs to a study of blood T cell repertoires in COVID-19. Study-level background: PBMCs, B-cell-depleted T cells, or T cells were the source of the cDNA or gDNA that made up the material.

Participant age was roughly 18 to 90 years, and participants resided in 24 US areas. Participants were placed into cohorts based on the clinical history they reported. Two consecutive negative NP/OP PCR tests, clearance, or resolved symptoms defined Cohort 3 recovery. The sequence came from a woman in her late teens or twenties who had recovered from COVID-19. The chain employs TRBV3-1 (or the pseudogene TRBV3-2) and TRBJ1-6; possibly TRBD1 for D (5 bases). The specimen was PBMCs or T cells enriched from blood (not recorded which). The CDR3 loop reads CASSRGGIRNSPLHF. In DNA form, the CDR3 reads TGTGCCAGCAGCCGGGGGGGGATTCGGAATTCACCCCTCCACTTT.